A selection of T cell receptor beta chains follows, all from one sample in a study of T cell repertoires in cytomegalovirus infection. Via MiXCR, TCRdb re-called the reads, giving one row per CDR3 protein. In the table there are hundreds of thousands of distinct CDR3 sequences, around a sixth of which are singletons. Material: PBMCs. These receptors originate from a human donor in good health (CMV status not recorded). Some clones in this sample may be carry-over from other donors' samples. CDR3s leave out the opening cysteine and the closing phenylalanine or tryptophan. The D gene is left open where the match is weak.

TRBV7-2	TRBD2	TRBJ2-7	ASSLGPPGGSYEQY
TRBV7-2	-	TRBJ1-1	ASSFWMEGWDTEAF
TRBV7-2	TRBD1	TRBJ1-1	ASSLAGGQGLNTEAF
TRBV7-9	-	TRBJ2-1	ASSSVSGGANEQF
TRBV29-1	TRBD1	TRBJ2-7	SAKDRTYEQY
TRBV5-1	-	TRBJ1-1	ASSLAGGDTEAF
TRBV7-2	-	TRBJ1-6	ASSLRAGDNSPLH
TRBV2	-	TRBJ1-3	ASRRDQAQVSSGNTIY
TRBV6-6	-	TRBJ1-1	ASSYSIVSQRTEAF
TRBV20-1	-	TRBJ2-1	SAIDGGSSYNEQF
TRBV28	-	TRBJ2-7	ASSEPGTKFEQY
TRBV6-6	-	TRBJ2-1	ASSSQTREQF
TRBV7-2	-	TRBJ2-7	ASSLSLPPGTNSYEQY
TRBV11-2	-	TRBJ2-6	ASSLKGFLSGANVLT